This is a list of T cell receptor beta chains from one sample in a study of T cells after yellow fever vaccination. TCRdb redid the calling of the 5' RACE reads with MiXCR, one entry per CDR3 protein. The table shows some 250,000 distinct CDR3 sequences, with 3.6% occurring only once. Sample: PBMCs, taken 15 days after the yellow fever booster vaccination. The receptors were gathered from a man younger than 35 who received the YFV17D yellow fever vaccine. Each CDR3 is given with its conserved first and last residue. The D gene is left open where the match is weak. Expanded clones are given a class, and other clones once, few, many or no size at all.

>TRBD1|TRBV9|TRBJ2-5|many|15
CASSVEGQGGQTQYF
TGTGCCAGCAGCGTAGAGGGACAGGGAGGACAGACCCAGTACTTC
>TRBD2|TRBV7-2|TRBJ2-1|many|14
CASSSTSGGVEQFF
TGTGCCAGCAGCTCTACAAGCGGGGGGGTTGAGCAGTTCTTC
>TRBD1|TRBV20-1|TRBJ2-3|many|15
CSAAPMTGNTDTQYF
TGCAGTGCTGCTCCAATGACAGGGAACACAGATACGCAGTATTTT
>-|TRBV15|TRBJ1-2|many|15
CATSRDLTGWSGYTF
TGTGCCACCAGCAGAGATTTAACAGGATGGAGTGGCTACACCTTC
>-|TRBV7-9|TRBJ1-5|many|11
CASSSEGPQHF
TGTGCCAGCAGCTCGGAGGGGCCCCAGCATTTT
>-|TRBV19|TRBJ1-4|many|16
CASSTTRPAADEKLFF
TGTGCCAGTAGTACGACCCGTCCGGCCGCTGATGAAAAACTGTTTTTT
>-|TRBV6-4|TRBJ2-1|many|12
CASRGPYNEQFF
TGTGCCAGCAGAGGACCTTACAATGAGCAGTTCTTC
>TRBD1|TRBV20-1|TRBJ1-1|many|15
CSARDPQGAGTEAFF
TGCAGTGCTAGAGATCCCCAGGGGGCAGGGACTGAAGCTTTCTTT
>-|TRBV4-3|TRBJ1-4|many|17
CASSQLTTGLTREKLFF
TGCGCCAGCAGCCAGCTGACAACAGGGCTAACGCGCGAAAAACTGTTTTTT
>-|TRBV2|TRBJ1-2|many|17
CASSEREGGYANYGYTF
TGTGCCAGCAGTGAAAGGGAAGGGGGATACGCTAACTATGGCTACACCTTC
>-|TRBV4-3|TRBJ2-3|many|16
CASSQAGPGNTDTQYF
TGCGCCAGCAGCCAAGCGGGGCCAGGGAACACAGATACGCAGTATTTT
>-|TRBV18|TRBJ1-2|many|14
CASSPISDNYGYTF
TGTGCCAGCTCACCGATCAGCGATAACTATGGCTACACCTTC
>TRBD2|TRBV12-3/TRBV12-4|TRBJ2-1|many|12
CASSGLAFEQFF
TGTGCCAGCAGTGGACTAGCATTTGAGCAGTTCTTC
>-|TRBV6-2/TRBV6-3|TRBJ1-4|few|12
CASSQTGPELFF
TGTGCCAGCAGTCAGACAGGTCCGGAACTGTTTTTT
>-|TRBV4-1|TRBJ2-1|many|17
CASSQGYRYGHQNEQFF
TGCGCCAGCAGCCAAGGGTACAGGTACGGACACCAAAATGAGCAGTTCTTC
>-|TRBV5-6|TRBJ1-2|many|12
CASSFGQVLYTF
TGTGCCAGCAGCTTCGGGCAGGTACTTTACACCTTC
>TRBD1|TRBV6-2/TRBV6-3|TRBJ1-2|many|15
CASSPLKTGRDGYTF
TGTGCCAGCAGTCCCCTAAAGACAGGGAGAGACGGCTACACCTTC
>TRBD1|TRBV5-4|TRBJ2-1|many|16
CASSLATGTGDNEQFF
TGTGCCAGCAGCTTGGCCACCGGGACAGGGGACAATGAGCAGTTCTTC
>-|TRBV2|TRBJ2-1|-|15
CASSELVGGYNEQFF
TGTGCCAGCAGTGAACTCGTAGGGGGATACAATGAGCAGTTCTTC
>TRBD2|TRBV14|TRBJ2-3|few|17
CASSHRTSGLSTDTQYF
TGTGCCAGCAGCCATCGGACTAGCGGGTTAAGCACAGATACGCAGTATTTT
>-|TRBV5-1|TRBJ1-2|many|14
CASSLGTEDYGYTF
TGCGCCAGCAGCTTGGGGACCGAGGACTATGGCTACACCTTC
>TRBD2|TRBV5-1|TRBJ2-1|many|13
CASSLTSAHEQFF
TGCGCCAGCAGCTTAACTAGCGCCCATGAGCAGTTCTTC
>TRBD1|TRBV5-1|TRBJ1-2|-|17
CASSLRGTTGQKGGYTF
TGCGCCAGCAGCTTGAGGGGGACGACGGGACAGAAAGGCGGCTACACCTTC
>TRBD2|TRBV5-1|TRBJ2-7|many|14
CASSFGGGAYEQYF
TGCGCCAGCAGCTTCGGGGGGGGAGCCTACGAGCAGTACTTC
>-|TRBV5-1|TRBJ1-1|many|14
CASRAGATNTEAFF
TGCGCCTCCAGGGCAGGGGCAACGAACACTGAAGCTTTCTTT
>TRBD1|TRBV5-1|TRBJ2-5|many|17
CASSFNYGQGAWETQYF
TGCGCCAGCAGCTTTAATTACGGACAGGGGGCCTGGGAGACCCAGTACTTC
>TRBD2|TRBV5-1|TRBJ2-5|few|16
CASSFRSGGYQETQYF
TGCGCCAGCAGCTTCCGTAGCGGGGGGTACCAAGAGACCCAGTACTTC
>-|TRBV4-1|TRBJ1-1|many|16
CASSQESWRMNTEAFF
TGCGCCAGCAGCCAAGAATCGTGGCGGATGAACACTGAAGCTTTCTTT
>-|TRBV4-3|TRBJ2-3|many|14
CASSPRVGTDTQYF
TGCGCCAGCAGCCCCCGGGTGGGCACAGATACGCAGTATTTT
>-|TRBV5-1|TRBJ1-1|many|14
CASSLGGRNTEAFF
TGCGCCAGCAGCTTGGGAGGGAGGAACACTGAAGCTTTCTTT
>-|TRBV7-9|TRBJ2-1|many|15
CASSLAQGSYNEQFF
TGTGCCAGCAGCTTAGCGCAGGGCTCCTACAATGAGCAGTTCTTC
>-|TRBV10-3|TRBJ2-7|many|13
CAISESEAGEQYF
TGTGCCATCAGTGAGTCTGAGGCGGGCGAGCAGTACTTC
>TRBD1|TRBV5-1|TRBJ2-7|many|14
CASSSGQNSYEQYF
TGCGCCAGCAGCTCGGGACAGAACTCCTACGAGCAGTACTTC
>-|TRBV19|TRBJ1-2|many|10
CASKGPDYTF
TGTGCCAGTAAAGGGCCCGACTACACCTTC
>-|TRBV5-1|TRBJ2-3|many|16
CASSLAGARVSDTQYF
TGCGCCAGCAGCTTGGCGGGGGCGCGAGTTTCAGATACGCAGTATTTT
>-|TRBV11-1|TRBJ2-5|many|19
CASSSPYERQDGTRETQYF
TGTGCCAGCAGCTCACCTTACGAACGACAGGATGGTACGCGAGAGACCCAGTACTTC
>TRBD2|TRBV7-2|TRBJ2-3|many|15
CASRQLAVSTDTQYF
TGTGCCAGCAGGCAACTAGCGGTTAGCACAGATACGCAGTATTTT
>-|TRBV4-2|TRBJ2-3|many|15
CASRASSVRPDTQYF
TGTGCCAGCCGGGCGTCTAGCGTGCGCCCGGATACGCAGTATTTT
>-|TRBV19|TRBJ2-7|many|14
CASSVDSGSYEQYF
TGTGCCAGTAGTGTGGACAGCGGATCCTACGAGCAGTACTTC
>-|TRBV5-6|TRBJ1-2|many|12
CASSWGGDGYTF
TGTGCCAGCAGCTGGGGGGGTGATGGCTACACCTTC
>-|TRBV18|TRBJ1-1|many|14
CASSPKTRGTEAFF
TGTGCCAGCTCCCCAAAAACCAGGGGCACTGAAGCTTTCTTT
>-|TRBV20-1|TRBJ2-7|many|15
CSARGWGGEAYEQYF
TGCAGTGCTAGGGGGTGGGGCGGAGAAGCTTACGAGCAGTACTTC
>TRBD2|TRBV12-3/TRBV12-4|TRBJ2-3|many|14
CASIPGLVRDTQYF
TGTGCCAGCATCCCCGGACTAGTTAGAGATACGCAGTATTTT
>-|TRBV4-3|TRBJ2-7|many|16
CASSQDTGAALREQYF
TGCGCCAGCAGCCAAGACACTGGGGCAGCCTTAAGGGAGCAGTACTTC
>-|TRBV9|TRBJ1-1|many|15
CASSVGPGEDTEAFF
TGTGCCAGCAGCGTAGGGCCGGGGGAAGACACTGAAGCTTTCTTT
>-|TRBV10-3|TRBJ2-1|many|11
CAISDGAEQFF
TGTGCCATCAGTGATGGAGCCGAGCAGTTCTTC
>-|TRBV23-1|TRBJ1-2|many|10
CALLGYGYTF
TGCGCCCTACTAGGCTATGGCTACACCTTC
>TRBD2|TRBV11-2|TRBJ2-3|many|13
CASSPLAGVTQYF
TGTGCCAGCAGCCCTTTAGCGGGGGTTACGCAGTATTTT
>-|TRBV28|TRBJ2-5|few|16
CASSPFDREVAETQYF
TGTGCCAGCAGTCCCTTCGACAGGGAGGTTGCAGAGACCCAGTACTTC
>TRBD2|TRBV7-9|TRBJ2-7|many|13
CASAHSGGYEQYF
TGTGCCAGCGCCCATAGCGGGGGTTACGAGCAGTACTTC
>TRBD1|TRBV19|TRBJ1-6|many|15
CASTKTGIDNSPLHF
TGTGCCAGTACCAAGACAGGGATTGATAATTCACCCCTCCACTTT
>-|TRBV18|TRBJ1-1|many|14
CASSPTGGDTEAFF
TGTGCCAGCTCACCTACCGGGGGGGACACTGAAGCTTTCTTT
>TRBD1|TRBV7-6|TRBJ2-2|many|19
CASTNPLFDRGANTGELFF
TGTGCCAGCACCAACCCCCTCTTCGACAGGGGGGCGAACACCGGGGAGCTGTTTTTT
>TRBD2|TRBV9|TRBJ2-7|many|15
CASSPGGPFSYEQYF
TGTGCCAGCAGTCCGGGGGGGCCGTTTTCCTACGAGCAGTACTTC
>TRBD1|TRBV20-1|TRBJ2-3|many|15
CSANSMTGGTDTQYF
TGCAGTGCTAACTCGATGACAGGGGGCACAGATACGCAGTATTTT